Sequencing of this TCR beta chain was carried out in a study of shared clonotypes between healthy human individuals. CDR1 and CDR2 from the germline V gene are MDHEN and SYDVKM. After removal of 6 bases from V and 2 bases from J, the junction contained 5 bases not matched to a gene. The CDR3 covers 15 residues. The table came from immunoSEQ multiplex PCR; TCRdb's copy has only in-frame clones and leaves some out. Here the sample spans millions of clones, more than 85% being singletons. Healthy HIV-negative adults with no recent acute infections or vaccinations were recruited as donors. The sample consisted of naive CD4+ T cells from PBMCs. Stated subset: CD45RA+ positively selected. The TCR sequence derives from a man between 18 and 35 years old in good health. Some clones in this sample may be carry-over from other donors' samples. The chain has TRBV28 and TRBJ2-5; 11 nucleotides agree with TRBD2. CDR3 region: CASRGLAVVQETQYF. Here the CDR3 DNA reads TGTGCCAGCAGGGGACTAGCGGTCGTACAAGAGACCCAGTACTTC.